Each of the 5 T cell receptor beta chains below was sequenced from the same sample in a study of blood T cells in healthy people across ages (dated by TCRdb to about 2015). Library preparation employed 5' RACE. A second roughly 7 to 11 cycle PCR used a sample-barcoded 5' primer and a J-beta primer mix. TCRdb applied fastp at Q25 and MiXCR to the public reads, then kept only in-frame beta chains. Entries that share a CDR3 protein sequence are merged under the most common genes and DNA. This sample comprises 1,800,000 or so distinct CDR3 sequences, about 39% of them detected only once. The ten largest account for 20% to 25% of the sample. The specimen was blood. All receptors derive from a human donor in good health.

There are many counts of this clonotype. V and J are TRBV3-1 and TRBJ1-2, with 8 bases fitting TRBD1. The CDR3 is 13 amino acids. The V gene end was trimmed by 4 bases and the J gene end by 5 bases; junction bases not matched to a gene: 3. Germline assignment: CDR1 LGHDT and CDR2 YNNKEL (reference sequence). The CDR3 coding sequence is TGTGCCAGCAGCCGGACAGGGAGGTATGGCTACACCTTC. Protein sequence: CASSRTGRYGYTF.

The V call is TRBV4-3, the J call TRBJ2-3; D may correspond to TRBD1 or TRBD2 (6 bases each). The CDR3 sequence is 16 residues long. Germline CDR1 reads LGHNA; CDR2 reads YSLEER. V was pared by 0 bases and J by 6 bases, with 16 bases between. The CDR3 coding sequence is TGCGCCAGCAGCCAAGAAAGGTTGGGGGGCGCGGATACGCAGTATTTT. This sequence encodes CASSQERLGGADTQYF.

The V and J genes are TRBV7-2 and TRBJ2-7; the match to TRBD1 covers 9 bases. The CDR3 covers 15 residues. CDR1 and CDR2 (germline): SGHTA, FQGNSA. V trimming: 5 bases; J trimming: 3 bases; junction bases outside the gene matches: 8. This chain's CDR3 is CASSLAPTGGYEQYF. CDR3 DNA: TGTGCCAGCAGCCTCGCCCCGACAGGGGGCTACGAGCAGTACTTC.

This clonotype came up a few times. The CDR3 DNA is TGCAGTGCTAGAGTACACGGGAATTCACCCCTCCACTTT. Translated: CSARVHGNSPLHF. This chain joins TRBV20-1 and TRBJ1-6; D ambiguous. The CDR3 contains 13 residues. Trimming removed 1 base at V and 7 bases at J, with 8 bases between. Germline V CDR1 and CDR2: DFQATT, SNEGSKA (reference sequence).

V and J are TRBV5-5 and TRBJ2-5; weak D call: TRBD2 (7 bases). Germline CDR1 reads SGHKS; CDR2 reads YYEKEE (reference sequence). CDR3 length: 13 residues. Deletions cut 5 bases from V and 5 bases from J, with 13 bases between. The CDR3 is CASRRRGAETQYF. CDR3 DNA: TGTGCCAGCAGAAGACGGGGGGCCGAGACCCAGTACTTC.